The rows below give T cell receptor beta chains drawn from one sample of a study of molecular identifiers for immune sequencing clone quantification. MiXCR, run by TCRdb on the PCR reads, gives a single entry per CDR3 protein. The table shows over 550,000 distinct CDR3 sequences, with 25% occurring only once. Sequencing was performed on naive CD8+ T cells from blood, with Jurkat cell RNA spiked in. The receptors originated from a human donor in good health. Some libraries in this study had Jurkat cell RNA spiked in. CDR3s include the opening cysteine and the closing phenylalanine or tryptophan. D genes are given only for firm matches. Rows give clone size only sometimes, using once, few, many, or a class for an expanded clone.

D gene	J gene	V gene	CDR3 length	clone size	CDR3 DNA	CDR3 protein
NA	TRBJ2-7	TRBV5-6	14	few	TGTGCCAGCAGCGGTGGGGGGACCCCCTACGAGCAGTACTTC	CASSGGGTPYEQYF
NA	TRBJ2-7	TRBV12-3/TRBV12-4	16	few	TGTGCCAGCAGCACCGGTCCTCCCCCGTTCCTCCACGAGCAGTACTTC	CASSTGPPPFLHEQYF
TRBD1	TRBJ2-3	TRBV7-9	15	many	TGTGCCAGCAGCCCACCGGGACAGGGGATAGATACGCAGTATTTT	CASSPPGQGIDTQYF
TRBD1	TRBJ2-5	TRBV12-3/TRBV12-4	14	many	TGTGCCAGCAGTTTAAGAACAGGGGTAGAGACCCAGTACTTC	CASSLRTGVETQYF
TRBD2	TRBJ2-2	TRBV27	15	many	TGTGCCAGCAGTTTTCTAGCGGGGATGACCGGGGAGCTGTTTTTT	CASSFLAGMTGELFF
TRBD2	TRBJ2-1	TRBV5-4	13	NA	TGTGCCACCATGGCGGGGGGAACTAATGAGCAGTTCTTC	CATMAGGTNEQFF
NA	TRBJ1-2	TRBV9	14	NA	TGTGCCAGCAGCGCGGAGACACAATACTATGGCTACACCTTC	CASSAETQYYGYTF
NA	TRBJ1-5	TRBV2	15	NA	TGTGCCAGCAGATACGGGGGGGGAGGCAATCAGCCCCAGCATTTT	CASRYGGGGNQPQHF
NA	TRBJ2-5	TRBV29-1	14	few	TGCAGCGTAGACACGGACAGCTCCGGAGAGACCCAGTACTTC	CSVDTDSSGETQYF
NA	TRBJ2-3	TRBV11-2	15	many	TGTGCCAGCAGCCTAGGGGGATTTAGCACAGATACGCAGTATTTT	CASSLGGFSTDTQYF
TRBD1	TRBJ1-1	TRBV6-5	14	many	TGTGCCAGCAGTTACAGGGGGCCGGGGACTGAAGCTTTCTTT	CASSYRGPGTEAFF
TRBD2	TRBJ2-7	TRBV20-1	15	many	TGCAGTGCTAGAGATAGCCTAGCGGGCTCCTACGAGCAGTACTTC	CSARDSLAGSYEQYF
NA	TRBJ1-5	TRBV13	13	many	TGTGCCAGCGGTTGGGGGGGCGATCAGCCCCAGCATTTT	CASGWGGDQPQHF
TRBD2	TRBJ2-3	TRBV7-2	16	many	TGTGCCAGCAGCTTTACTAGCGGGGGGGGCACAGATACGCAGTATTTT	CASSFTSGGGTDTQYF
NA	TRBJ2-1	TRBV10-2	15	NA	TGCGCCAGCAGTGACCCCTTGGGAGTCTACAATGAGCAGTTCTTC	CASSDPLGVYNEQFF
TRBD2	TRBJ2-1	TRBV29-1	14	many	TGCAGCGTTGACGGACTAGCGGGCTACAATGAGCAGTTCTTC	CSVDGLAGYNEQFF
TRBD2	TRBJ2-3	TRBV24-1	15	NA	TGTGCCACCAGTGACAAGATGGGGGGAGGGCTTACGCAGTATTTT	CATSDKMGGGLTQYF
NA	TRBJ2-7	TRBV7-2	14	NA	TGTGCCGGCAGCTCACCCGGGACATTCTACGAGCAGTACTTC	CAGSSPGTFYEQYF
NA	TRBJ2-2	TRBV9	14	many	TGTGCCAGCAGCGTACAGTCAAAAGGCGGGGAGCTGTTTTTT	CASSVQSKGGELFF
NA	TRBJ2-7	TRBV4-1	15	few	TGCGCCAGCAGCCAACGGGCTCAGGGACTCCACGAGCAGTACTTC	CASSQRAQGLHEQYF
NA	TRBJ2-7	TRBV7-4	12	NA	TGTGCCGGCAGCATATCGGACGGCGAGCAGTACTTC	CAGSISDGEQYF
NA	TRBJ2-2	TRBV18	14	few	TGTGCCAGCTCACCAACAGGGCCGACCGGGGAGCTGTTTTTT	CASSPTGPTGELFF
NA	TRBJ2-5	TRBV2	14	few	TGTGCCAGCAGTGGGTTGGACGATCAAGAGACCCAGTACTTC	CASSGLDDQETQYF
NA	TRBJ2-7	TRBV4-3	15	NA	TGCGCCAGCAGCCAAGATAGAGGACTAATCTACGAGCAGTACTTC	CASSQDRGLIYEQYF
NA	TRBJ2-2	TRBV7-9	15	many	TGTGCCAGCAGCTTAGCGCTGGGCGCCACCGGGGAGCTGTTTTTT	CASSLALGATGELFF
NA	TRBJ2-2	TRBV27	13	many	TGTGCCAGCAGTTTAGGCTTTTCCGGGGAGCTGTTTTTT	CASSLGFSGELFF
NA	TRBJ2-5	TRBV27	13	few	TGTGCCAGCAGTTTAGTGGGATATGGTGACCAGTACTTC	CASSLVGYGDQYF
NA	TRBJ2-1	TRBV24-1	15	NA	TGTGCCACCAGTGATGCTGACAGGCCCGGGGGTGAGCAGTTCTTC	CATSDADRPGGEQFF
NA	TRBJ2-5	TRBV12-5	12	few	TGTGCTAGTGTGGGGTTGTCGGAGACCCAGTACTTC	CASVGLSETQYF
NA	TRBJ1-1	TRBV12-3/TRBV12-4	17	NA	TGTGCCAGCAGTTTGGAAAGCACCCGGACAGCGAACACTGAAGCTTTCTTT	CASSLESTRTANTEAFF
TRBD2	TRBJ2-7	TRBV28	13	few	TGTGCCAGCAGCTCGGGACTAGCCTACGCGCAGTACTTC	CASSSGLAYAQYF
TRBD1	TRBJ2-2	TRBV6-2/TRBV6-3	16	few	TGTGCCAGCACCCTGGAGGACAGGGGACCCACCGGGGAGCTGTTTTTT	CASTLEDRGPTGELFF
NA	TRBJ2-2	TRBV13	15	NA	TGTGCCAACAGCTTCAGGGGCCTAGTTCCCGGGGAGCTGTTTTTT	CANSFRGLVPGELFF
TRBD2	TRBJ2-3	TRBV4-3	14	NA	TGTGCCAGCAGCGGAGCGGGGAGCACAGATACGCAGTATTTT	CASSGAGSTDTQYF
NA	TRBJ2-2	TRBV30	12	many	TGTGCCTGGAACAGAAAGACCGGGGAGCTGTTTTTT	CAWNRKTGELFF
TRBD1	TRBJ1-3	TRBV11-2	20	few	TGTGCCAGCAGCCAGACCGGACAAGTGGGGACAGGGGGCTCTGGAAACACCATATATTTT	CASSQTGQVGTGGSGNTIYF
TRBD1	TRBJ2-3	TRBV9	15	few	TGTGCCAGCAGAGCCGGGACAGCTAGCACAGATACGCAGTATTTT	CASRAGTASTDTQYF
TRBD1	TRBJ1-3	TRBV12-5	17	NA	TGTGCTAGTGGTTTGAGACAGGGTCTTTTCTCTGGAAACACCATATATTTT	CASGLRQGLFSGNTIYF
NA	TRBJ1-2	TRBV12-3/TRBV12-4	16	few	TGTGCCAGCAGTCCCTTCCGACGAGGTGACAACTATGGCTACACCTTC	CASSPFRRGDNYGYTF
NA	TRBJ1-5	TRBV5-1	18	many	TGCGCCAGCAGCTTGGAGGTTGAGAAGGGATCAAGCAATCAGCCCCAGCATTTT	CASSLEVEKGSSNQPQHF
NA	TRBJ2-1	TRBV4-1	12	many	TGCGCCAGCAGCCAAGCTGGGAGTGAGCAGTTCTTC	CASSQAGSEQFF
NA	TRBJ2-5	TRBV28	15	many	TGTGCCAGCAGTTTATTCGGACAGTACCAAGAGACCCAGTACTTC	CASSLFGQYQETQYF
TRBD1	TRBJ1-1	TRBV2	13	many	TGTGCCAGCGAGGGACAGTCGGTCTCTGAAGCTTTCTTT	CASEGQSVSEAFF
TRBD2	TRBJ2-5	TRBV27	15	many	TGTGCCAGCAGTTTCGGGACTAGCGGCCAAGAGACCCAGTACTTC	CASSFGTSGQETQYF
NA	TRBJ1-4	TRBV5-1	14	few	TGCGCCAGCAGAGAGGACCTAATGATTGAAAAACTGTTTTTT	CASREDLMIEKLFF
TRBD1	TRBJ1-1	TRBV27	17	NA	TGTGCCAGCAGTCTAACCCTACCGACAGGGATGAACACTGAAGCTTTCTTT	CASSLTLPTGMNTEAFF
NA	TRBJ2-6	TRBV7-9	16	NA	TGTGCCAGCAGCGAACTACAGGGTCCCGGGGCCAACGTCCTGACTTTC	CASSELQGPGANVLTF
TRBD1	TRBJ1-1	TRBV27	15	few	TGTGCCAGCAAACTAGGGGGACAGTTTAACACTGAAGCTTTCTTT	CASKLGGQFNTEAFF